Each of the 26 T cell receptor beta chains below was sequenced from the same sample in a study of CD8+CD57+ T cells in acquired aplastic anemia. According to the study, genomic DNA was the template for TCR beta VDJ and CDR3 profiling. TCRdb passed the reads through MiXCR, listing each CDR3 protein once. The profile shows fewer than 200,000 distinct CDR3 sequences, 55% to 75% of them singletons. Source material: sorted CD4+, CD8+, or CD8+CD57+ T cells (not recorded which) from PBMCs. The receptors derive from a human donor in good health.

CDR3 sequence: CASKVAGGSFEQFF. As DNA, the CDR3 is TGCGCCAGCAAAGTAGCGGGGGGGTCGTTCGAACAGTTCTTC. The V gene is TRBV10-2, the J gene TRBJ2-1; 11 positions agree with TRBD2. V lost 7 bases and J lost 13; bases outside the gene matches: 12. CDR1 is WSHSY, CDR2 SAAADI, per germline. The CDR3 consists of 14 residues.

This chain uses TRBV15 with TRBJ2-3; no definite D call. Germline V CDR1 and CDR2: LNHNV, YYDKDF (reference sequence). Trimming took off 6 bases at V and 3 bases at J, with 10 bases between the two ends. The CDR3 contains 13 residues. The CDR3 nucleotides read TGTGCCACCAGGGGGATGTGGACAGATACGCAGTATTTT. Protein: CATRGMWTDTQYF.

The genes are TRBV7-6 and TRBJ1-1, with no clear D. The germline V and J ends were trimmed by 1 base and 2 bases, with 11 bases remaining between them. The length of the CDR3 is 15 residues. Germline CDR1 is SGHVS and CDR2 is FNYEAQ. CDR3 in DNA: TGTGCCAGCAGCTTAGGACGGATTTTAAACACTGAAGCTTTCTTT. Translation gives CASSLGRILNTEAFF.

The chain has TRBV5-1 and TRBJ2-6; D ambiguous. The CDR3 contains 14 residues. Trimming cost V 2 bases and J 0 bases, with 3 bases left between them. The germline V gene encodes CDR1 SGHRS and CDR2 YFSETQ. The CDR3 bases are TGCGCCAGCAGCTTCGACTCTGGGGCCAACGTCCTGACTTTC. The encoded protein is CASSFDSGANVLTF.

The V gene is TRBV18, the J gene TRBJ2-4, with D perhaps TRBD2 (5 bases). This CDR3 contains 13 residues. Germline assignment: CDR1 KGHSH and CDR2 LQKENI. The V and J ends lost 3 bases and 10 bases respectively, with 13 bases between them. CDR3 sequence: CASSPGFGIIQYF. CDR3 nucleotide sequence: TGTGCCAGCTCACCGGGATTCGGGATAATTCAGTACTTC.

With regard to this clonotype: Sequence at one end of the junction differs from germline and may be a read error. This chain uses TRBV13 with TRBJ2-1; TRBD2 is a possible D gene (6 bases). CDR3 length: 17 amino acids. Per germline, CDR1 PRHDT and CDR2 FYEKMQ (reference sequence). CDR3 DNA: TGTGCCAGCAGTTTAATCTGGCGGGACGCCTTCAACAATGAGCGGTTCTTC. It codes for CASSLIWRDAFNNERFF.

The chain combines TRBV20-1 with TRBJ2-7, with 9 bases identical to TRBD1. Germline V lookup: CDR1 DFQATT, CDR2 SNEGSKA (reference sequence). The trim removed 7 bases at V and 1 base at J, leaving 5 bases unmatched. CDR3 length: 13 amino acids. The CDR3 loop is CSGEQGASYEQYF. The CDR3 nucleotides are TGCAGTGGGGAACAGGGGGCTTCCTACGAGCAGTACTTC.

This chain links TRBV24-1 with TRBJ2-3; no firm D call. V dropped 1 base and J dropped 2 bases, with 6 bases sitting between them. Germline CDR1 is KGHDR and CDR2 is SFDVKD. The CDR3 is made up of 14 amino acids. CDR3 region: CATSDFGNTDTQYF. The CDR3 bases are TGTGCCACCAGTGATTTCGGCAACACAGATACGCAGTATTTT.

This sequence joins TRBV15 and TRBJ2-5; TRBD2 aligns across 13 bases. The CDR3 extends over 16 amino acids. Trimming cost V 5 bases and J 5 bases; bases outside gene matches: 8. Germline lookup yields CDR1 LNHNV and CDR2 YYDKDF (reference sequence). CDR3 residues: CATSLRLAGGGETQYF. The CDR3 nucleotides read TGTGCCACCAGCCTGCGACTAGCGGGGGGCGGTGAGACCCAGTACTTC.

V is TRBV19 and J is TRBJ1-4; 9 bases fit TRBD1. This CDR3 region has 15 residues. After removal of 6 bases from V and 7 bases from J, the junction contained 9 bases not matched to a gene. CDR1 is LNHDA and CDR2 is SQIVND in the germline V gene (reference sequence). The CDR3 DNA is TGTGCCAGTAGCAGCGACAGGGGGTGGGGTGAAAAACTGTTTTTT. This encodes CASSSDRGWGEKLFF. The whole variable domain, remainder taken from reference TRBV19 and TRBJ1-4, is DGGITQSPKYLFRKEGQNVTLSCEQNLNHDAMYWYRQDPGQGLRLIYYSQIVNDFQKGDIAEGYSVSREKKESFPLTVTSAQKNPTAFYLCASSSDRGWGEKLFFGSGTQLSVL.

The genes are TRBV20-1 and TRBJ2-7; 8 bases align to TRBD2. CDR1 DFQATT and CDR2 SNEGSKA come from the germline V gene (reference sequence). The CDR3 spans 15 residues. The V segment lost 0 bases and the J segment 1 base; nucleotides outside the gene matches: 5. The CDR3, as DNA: TGCAGTGCTAGAGATCGGGCTAGCGGGTCCTACGAGCAGTACTTC. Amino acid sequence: CSARDRASGSYEQYF.

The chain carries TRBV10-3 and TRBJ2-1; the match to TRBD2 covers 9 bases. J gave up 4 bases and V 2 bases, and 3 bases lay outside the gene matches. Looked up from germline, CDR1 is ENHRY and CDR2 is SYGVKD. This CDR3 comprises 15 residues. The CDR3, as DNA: TGTGCCATCAGTGAGCGACTAGCGGTTTACAATGAGCAGTTCTTC. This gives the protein CAISERLAVYNEQFF.

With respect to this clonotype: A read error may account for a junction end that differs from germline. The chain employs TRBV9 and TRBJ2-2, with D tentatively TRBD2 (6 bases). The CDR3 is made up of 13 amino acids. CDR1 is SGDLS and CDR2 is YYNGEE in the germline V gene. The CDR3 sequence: CASSLRGAGGLFF. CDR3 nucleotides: TGTGCCAGCAGCCTACGAGGCGCCGGGGGGCTGTTTTTT.

In nucleotides, the CDR3 is TGTGCCAGCAATTTGTGGGGGAGGGATGGCTACACCTTC. Encoded protein: CASNLWGRDGYTF. The chain combines TRBV2 with TRBJ1-2, with a weak D call TRBD1 (5 bases). Germline-derived CDR1 and CDR2 are SNHLY and FYNNEI. V lost 7 bases to trimming and J lost 6 bases, with 15 bases between them. The CDR3 loop spans 13 amino acids.

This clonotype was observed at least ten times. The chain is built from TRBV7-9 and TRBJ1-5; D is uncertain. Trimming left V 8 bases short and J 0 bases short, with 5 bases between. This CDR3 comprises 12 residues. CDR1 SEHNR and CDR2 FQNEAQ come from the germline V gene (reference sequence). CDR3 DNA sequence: TGTGCCAGCGGCACTAGCAATCAGCCCCAGCATTTT. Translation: CASGTSNQPQHF.

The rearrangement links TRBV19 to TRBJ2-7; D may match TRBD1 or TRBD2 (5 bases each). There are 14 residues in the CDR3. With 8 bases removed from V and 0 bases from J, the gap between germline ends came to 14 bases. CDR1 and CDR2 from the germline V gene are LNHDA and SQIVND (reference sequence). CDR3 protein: CASGPGRGSYEQYF. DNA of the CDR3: TGTGCCAGTGGGCCGGGACGAGGCTCCTACGAGCAGTACTTC.

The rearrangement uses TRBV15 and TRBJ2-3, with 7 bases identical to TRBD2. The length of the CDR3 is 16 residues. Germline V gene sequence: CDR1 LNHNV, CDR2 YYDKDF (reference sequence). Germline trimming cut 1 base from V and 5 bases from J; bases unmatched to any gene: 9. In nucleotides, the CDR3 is TGTGCCACCAGCAGAGGCGGGGCGGCGGGGGTAGATACGCAGTATTTT. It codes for CATSRGGAAGVDTQYF.

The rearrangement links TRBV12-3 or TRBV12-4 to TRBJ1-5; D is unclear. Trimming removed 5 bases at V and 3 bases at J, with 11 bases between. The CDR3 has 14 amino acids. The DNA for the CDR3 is TGTGCCAGCAGTATCTCGGGGTACAATCAGCCCCAGCATTTT. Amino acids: CASSISGYNQPQHF.

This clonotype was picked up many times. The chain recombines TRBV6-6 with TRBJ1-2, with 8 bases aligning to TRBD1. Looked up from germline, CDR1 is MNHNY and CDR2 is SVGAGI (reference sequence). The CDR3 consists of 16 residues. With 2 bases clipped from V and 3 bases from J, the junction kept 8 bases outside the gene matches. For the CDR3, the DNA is TGTGCCAGCAGTTACGGTCCGGGACAGGCCCACTATGGCTACACCTTC. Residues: CASSYGPGQAHYGYTF.

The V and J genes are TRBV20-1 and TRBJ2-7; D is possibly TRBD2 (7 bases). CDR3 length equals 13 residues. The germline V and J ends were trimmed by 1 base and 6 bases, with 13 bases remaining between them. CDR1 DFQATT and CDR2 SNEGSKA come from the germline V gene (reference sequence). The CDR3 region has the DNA TGCAGTGCTAGAGTCGGGGGAGGGGGCGAGCAGTACTTC. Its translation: CSARVGGGGEQYF.

DNA of the CDR3: TGTGCCAGCAGCCTTCCGGGACAGATGAACACTGAAGCTTTCTTT. Translating gives CASSLPGQMNTEAFF. V usage is TRBV25-1 and J usage is TRBJ1-1; 7 nucleotides align to TRBD1. In germline, CDR1 is MGHDK, CDR2 SYGVNS. V trimming: 6 bases; J trimming: 0 bases; junction bases outside the gene matches: 7. The length of the CDR3 is 15 residues.

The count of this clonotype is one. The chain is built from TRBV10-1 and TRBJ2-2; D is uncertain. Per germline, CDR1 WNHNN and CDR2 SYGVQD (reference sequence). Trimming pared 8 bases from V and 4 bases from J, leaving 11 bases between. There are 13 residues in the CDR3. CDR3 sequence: CASSASGTGELFF. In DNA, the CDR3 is TGCGCCAGCTCGGCGTCGGGCACCGGGGAGCTGTTTTTT.

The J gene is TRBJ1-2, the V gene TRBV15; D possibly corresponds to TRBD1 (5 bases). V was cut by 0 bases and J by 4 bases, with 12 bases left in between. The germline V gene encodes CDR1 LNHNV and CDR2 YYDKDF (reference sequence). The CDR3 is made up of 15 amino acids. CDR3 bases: TGTGCCACCAGCAGAGATGGGGACTTGGGCTATGGCTACACCTTC. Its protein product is CATSRDGDLGYGYTF.

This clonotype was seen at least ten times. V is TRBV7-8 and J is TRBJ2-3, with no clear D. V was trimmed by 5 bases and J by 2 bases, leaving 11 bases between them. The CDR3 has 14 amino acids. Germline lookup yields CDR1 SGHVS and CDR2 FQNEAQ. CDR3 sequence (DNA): TGTGCCAGCAGCCCGAGACTGAACACAGATACGCAGTATTTT. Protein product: CASSPRLNTDTQYF.

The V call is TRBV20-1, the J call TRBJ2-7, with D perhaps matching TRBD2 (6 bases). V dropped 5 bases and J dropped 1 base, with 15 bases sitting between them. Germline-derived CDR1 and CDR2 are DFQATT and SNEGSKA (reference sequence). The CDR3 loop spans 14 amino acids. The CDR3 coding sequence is TGCAGTGCTGGCCCCCGGAGGGATTCCTACGAGCAGTACTTC. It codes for CSAGPRRDSYEQYF.

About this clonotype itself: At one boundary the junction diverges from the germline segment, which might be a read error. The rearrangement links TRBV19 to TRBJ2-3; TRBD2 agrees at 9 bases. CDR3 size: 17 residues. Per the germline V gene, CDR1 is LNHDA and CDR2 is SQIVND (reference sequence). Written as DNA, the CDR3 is TGTGCCGGTAGTATAGGCACTAGCGGGTTATTCACAGATATGCAGTATTTT. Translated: CAGSIGTSGLFTDMQYF. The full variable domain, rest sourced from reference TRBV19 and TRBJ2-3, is DGGITQSPKYLFRKEGQNVTLSCEQNLNHDAMYWYRQDPGQGLRLIYYSQIVNDFQKGDIAEGYSVSREKKESFPLTVTSAQKNPTAFYLCAGSIGTSGLFTDMQYFGPGTRLTVL.